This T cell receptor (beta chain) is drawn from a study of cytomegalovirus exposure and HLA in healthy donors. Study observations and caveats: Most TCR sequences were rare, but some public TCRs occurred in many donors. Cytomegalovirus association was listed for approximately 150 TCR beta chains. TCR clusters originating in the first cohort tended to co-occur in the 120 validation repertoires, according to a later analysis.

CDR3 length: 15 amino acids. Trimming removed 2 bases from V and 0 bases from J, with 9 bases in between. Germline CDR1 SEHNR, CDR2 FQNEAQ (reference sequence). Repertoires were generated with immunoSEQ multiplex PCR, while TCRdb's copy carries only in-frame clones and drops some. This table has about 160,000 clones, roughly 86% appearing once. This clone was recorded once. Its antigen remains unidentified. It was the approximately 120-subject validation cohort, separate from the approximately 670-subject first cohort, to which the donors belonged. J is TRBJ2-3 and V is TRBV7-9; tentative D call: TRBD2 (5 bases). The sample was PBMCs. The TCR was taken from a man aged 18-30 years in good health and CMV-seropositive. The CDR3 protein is CASSLPAESTDTQYF. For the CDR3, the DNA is TGTGCCAGCAGCTTACCAGCGGAAAGCACAGATACGCAGTATTTT.